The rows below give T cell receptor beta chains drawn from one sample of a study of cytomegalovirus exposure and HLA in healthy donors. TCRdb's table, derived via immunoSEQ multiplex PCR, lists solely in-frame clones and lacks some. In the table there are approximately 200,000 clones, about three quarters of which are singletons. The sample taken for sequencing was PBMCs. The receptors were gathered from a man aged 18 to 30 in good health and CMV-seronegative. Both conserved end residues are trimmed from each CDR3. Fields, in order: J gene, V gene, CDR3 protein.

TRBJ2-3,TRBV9,ASSVGTSNRGDTQY
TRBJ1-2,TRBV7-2,ASSLSGGDYGYT
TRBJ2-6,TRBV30,AWGRSGANVLT
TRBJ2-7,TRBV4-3,ASSQSDSLYEQY
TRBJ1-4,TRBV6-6,ASSYSTQQGNEKLF
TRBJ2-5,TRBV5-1,ASSGQGAFETQY
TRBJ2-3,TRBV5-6,ASSSQGNTQY
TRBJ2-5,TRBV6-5,ASSLLGEQETQY
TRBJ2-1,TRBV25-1,ASSDGGWAYNEQF
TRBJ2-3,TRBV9,ASSAWGGEVTDTQY
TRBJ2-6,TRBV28,ASSRSGANVLT
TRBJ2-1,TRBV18,ASSLGQGAATKQF
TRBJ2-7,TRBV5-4,ASSLKAGGPVGYEQY
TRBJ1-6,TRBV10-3,ASTREDNSPLH
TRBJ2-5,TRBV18,ASSPVQQETQY
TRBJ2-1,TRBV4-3,ASSHDREANEQF
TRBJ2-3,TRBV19,ASKPGGSTDTQY
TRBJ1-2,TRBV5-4,ASSLETGGGYGYT
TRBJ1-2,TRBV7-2,ASSPGQGAFYGYT
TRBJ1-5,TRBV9,ASSADLEEPQH
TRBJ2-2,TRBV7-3,ASSAPPGQNTGELF
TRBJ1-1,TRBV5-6,ASSLTGAPEAF
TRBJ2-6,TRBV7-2,ASNVFSGTGANVLT
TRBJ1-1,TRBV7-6,ASSPSVLAAADTEAF
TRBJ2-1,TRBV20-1,SAPLLAEQF
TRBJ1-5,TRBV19,ASSIGLDQPQH
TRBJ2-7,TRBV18,ASSGGTQAYEQY
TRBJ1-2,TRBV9,ASSARDRYGYT